This passage covers 31 T cell receptor beta chains from one sample sequenced in a study of T cell responses to AZD1222 COVID-19 vaccine. Some clones are missing from TCRdb's copy, which holds only in-frame ones; the method was immunoSEQ multiplex PCR. The data contain just over 95,000 clones, less than 90% of them singletons. This specimen consisted of peripheral blood, obtained on day 0 of AZD1222 vaccination. The receptors shown here come from an adult in good health.

The J gene is TRBJ1-2, the V gene TRBV29-1, with no clear D. V was cut by 7 bases and J by 0 bases, with 12 bases left in between. CDR3 length: 13 residues. CDR1 is SQVTM and CDR2 is ANQGSEA in the germline V gene. CDR3 loop: CSGQFGSNYGYTF. The CDR3 DNA is TGCAGCGGACAATTTGGATCTAACTATGGCTACACCTTC.

The J gene is TRBJ1-1, the V gene TRBV15; perhaps TRBD1 as D (6 bases). CDR3 length: 15 residues. Germline V CDR1 and CDR2: LNHNV, YYDKDF (reference sequence). Trimming stripped 0 bases from V and 3 bases from J, with 11 bases between. CDR3 in amino acids: CATSREGGIYTEAFF. The CDR3 DNA follows: TGTGCCACCAGCAGAGAAGGGGGGATTTACACTGAAGCTTTCTTT. Using reference TRBV15 and TRBJ1-1 for the parts outside the CDR3, the full variable domain is DAMVIQNPRYQVTQFGKPVTLSCSQTLNHNVMYWYQQKSSQAPKLLFHYYDKDFNNEADTPDNFQSRRPNTSFCFLDIRSPGLGDTAMYLCATSREGGIYTEAFFGQGTRLTVV.

The J gene is TRBJ2-7, the V gene TRBV12-3 or TRBV12-4; D not resolved. CDR3 length: 12 residues. V was shortened by 2 bases and J by 4 bases, with 6 bases between the two germline ends. The CDR3 here is CASSLTLYEQYF. The CDR3, as DNA: TGTGCCAGCAGTTTAACTCTTTACGAGCAGTACTTC.

The V and J genes are TRBV27 and TRBJ1-6; possible D gene TRBD1, 5 bases. The germline gives CDR1 MNHEY, CDR2 SMNVEV (reference sequence). The CDR3 spans 16 residues. V was pared by 6 bases and J by 3 bases, with 15 bases between. CDR3 sequence (DNA): TGTGCCAGCAGCCCTTTGAACAGGATCTATAATTCACCCCTCCACTTT. This gives the protein CASSPLNRIYNSPLHF.

This clone was observed many times. V is TRBV4-3 and J is TRBJ1-3; D gene uncertain. Per germline, CDR1 LGHNA and CDR2 YSLEER. Trimming pared 0 bases from V and 0 bases from J, leaving 9 bases between. The CDR3 spans 16 residues. CDR3 region: CASSQDYGSSGNTIYF. CDR3 nucleotides: TGCGCCAGCAGCCAAGATTATGGCAGCTCTGGAAACACCATATATTTT.

The rearrangement links TRBV5-8 to TRBJ1-6, with D perhaps matching TRBD1 (6 bases). In germline, CDR1 is SGHTS, CDR2 YDEGEE. V lost 5 bases and J 7 bases, leaving 16 bases between the germline ends. This CDR3 contains 15 residues. DNA for the CDR3: TGTGCCAGCAGTTTTCCGACAGGTTCGAATTCACCCCTCCACTTT. Translation gives CASSFPTGSNSPLHF.

This chain connects TRBV9 to TRBJ1-4; 8 bases map to TRBD1. Looked up from germline, CDR1 is SGDLS and CDR2 is YYNGEE. CDR3 length equals 14 residues. With V trimmed by 4 bases and J by 4 bases, 3 bases remained unmatched. DNA for the CDR3: TGTGCCAGCAGCCGGACAGGGAGTAATGAAAAACTGTTTTTT. It yields the protein CASSRTGSNEKLFF.

V usage is TRBV7-2 and J usage is TRBJ2-3, with unresolved D. Germline CDR1 and CDR2: SGHTA and FQGNSA. The V end lost 8 bases, the J end lost 6 bases, and 12 bases lay between the germline ends. This CDR3 is 12 amino acids long. The CDR3 nucleotides read TGTGCCAGCCGGTCCTTTGCTGATACGCAGTATTTT. Translating gives CASRSFADTQYF.

V gene TRBV27 combines with J gene TRBJ1-5; 8 nucleotides line up with TRBD1. This CDR3 region has 14 residues. The V gene end was trimmed by 4 bases and the J gene end by 1 base; junction bases not matched to a gene: 0. Per germline, CDR1 MNHEY and CDR2 SMNVEV (reference sequence). CDR3 bases: TGTGCCAGCAGTTGGGACAGGAGCAATCAGCCCCAGCATTTT. This translates into CASSWDRSNQPQHF.

The chain is built from TRBV18 and TRBJ1-1, with D tentatively TRBD1 (5 bases). The germline V gene encodes CDR1 KGHSH and CDR2 LQKENI. Deletions cut 4 bases from V and 3 bases from J, with 15 bases between. This CDR3 comprises 15 residues. CDR3 sequence (DNA): TGTGCCAGCTCACTCCTCCGGACGGGGGACACTGAAGCTTTCTTT. Its protein product is CASSLLRTGDTEAFF.

This sequence joins TRBV7-2 and TRBJ1-5; perhaps TRBD1 as D (6 bases). Germline V CDR1 and CDR2: SGHTA, FQGNSA. Trimming cost V 5 bases and J 4 bases, with 15 bases left between them. This CDR3 spans 15 amino acids. CDR3 coding DNA: TGTGCCAGCAGCCAACCACCTGGACAGAATCAGCCCCAGCATTTT. Its translation: CASSQPPGQNQPQHF.

CDR3 region: CASSPEGDYGYTF. DNA of the CDR3: TGTGCCAGCTCACCAGAGGGAGACTATGGCTACACCTTC. This sequence joins TRBV18 and TRBJ1-2; no firm D call. Trimming left V 2 bases short and J 3 bases short, with 7 bases between. CDR1 is KGHSH and CDR2 is LQKENI in the germline V gene. CDR3 size: 13 residues.

The chain is built from TRBV5-8 and TRBJ1-5; D gene uncertain. V was cut by 2 bases and J by 1 base, with 7 bases left in between. The CDR3 contains 14 residues. Germline CDR1 SGHTS, CDR2 YDEGEE. As DNA, the CDR3 is TGTGCCAGCAGCTTTCGAGTAAGCAATCAGCCCCAGCATTTT. Amino acid sequence: CASSFRVSNQPQHF.

This sequence joins TRBV5-1 and TRBJ1-1, with 7 bases fitting TRBD1. Germline trimming cut 0 bases from V and 6 bases from J; bases unmatched to any gene: 8. CDR1 and CDR2 from the germline V gene are SGHRS and YFSETQ. This CDR3 spans 15 amino acids. In DNA form, the CDR3 reads TGCGCCAGCAGCTTGGGGGCTGACAGGGCGTCTGAAGCTTTCTTT. Translating it yields CASSLGADRASEAFF.

V gene TRBV7-3 combines with J gene TRBJ2-1; 10 bases are a match to TRBD1. The CDR3 has 15 amino acids. After removal of 4 bases from V and 4 bases from J, the junction contained 4 bases not matched to a gene. Per the germline V gene, CDR1 is SGHTA and CDR2 is FQGTGA. The CDR3 loop reads CASSSGQGGYNEQFF. CDR3 DNA: TGTGCCAGCAGCTCTGGACAGGGGGGATACAATGAGCAGTTCTTC.

The J gene is TRBJ2-1, the V gene TRBV7-7; TRBD1 matches at 11 bases. V was clipped by 3 bases and J by 5 bases; unmatched bases: 6. The CDR3 spans 16 residues. The germline V gene has CDR1 SSHAT and CDR2 FNYEAQ (reference sequence). The CDR3 bases are TGTGCCAGCAGCTTCGGACAGGGGGCCCCAGACAATGAGCAGTTCTTC. This codes for CASSFGQGAPDNEQFF.

As concerns this clone: Additional DNA sequences in this sample encode the identical CDR3. The rearrangement uses TRBV5-4 and TRBJ1-2; D is undetermined. This CDR3 has 12 residues. V lost 0 bases, J lost 4 bases, and 4 bases lay in between. Germline CDR1 reads SGHNT; CDR2 reads YYREEE (reference sequence). The CDR3 sequence is CASSLGGYGYTF. DNA for the CDR3: TGTGCCAGCAGCTTGGGGGGCTATGGCTACACCTTC.

The V call is TRBV2, the J call TRBJ1-2; D gene ambiguous. The CDR3 covers 13 residues. Germline loops: CDR1 SNHLY, CDR2 FYNNEI. V dropped 1 base and J dropped 4 bases, with 7 bases sitting between them. The CDR3 DNA follows: TGTGCCAGCAGTGAAGGGCGGTCCTATGGCTACACCTTC. Its translation is CASSEGRSYGYTF.

This rearrangement joins TRBV5-1 to TRBJ2-7; 10 positions match TRBD2. Germline CDR1 and CDR2: SGHRS and YFSETQ. CDR3 length equals 16 residues. The V segment lost 1 base and the J segment 2 bases; nucleotides outside the gene matches: 6. CDR3 bases: TGCGCCAGCAGCTTGTTCAAGAGCGGGGGGGCCTACGAGCAGTACTTC. Translating it yields CASSLFKSGGAYEQYF.

The chain uses TRBV7-7 and TRBJ2-2; 8 nucleotides align to TRBD2. Trimming removed 5 bases from V and 0 bases from J; junction bases left unmatched: 11. This CDR3 is 18 amino acids long. Germline V gene data show CDR1 as SSHAT and CDR2 as FNYEAQ (reference sequence). CDR3 DNA: TGTGCCAGCAGCCTTTCCCCTGGTAGCGGGACGAACACCGGGGAGCTGTTTTTT. Residues: CASSLSPGSGTNTGELFF.

The chain couples TRBV30 to TRBJ1-6, with D possibly TRBD1 on 6 matching bases. Germline loops: CDR1 GTSNPN, CDR2 SVGIG (reference sequence). Trimming removed 3 bases from V and 8 bases from J, with 14 bases in between. CDR3 length equals 14 residues. CDR3 sequence (DNA): TGTGCCTGGAGACATGGGGGCGGGGATTCACCCCTCCACTTT. This sequence encodes CAWRHGGGDSPLHF. Full variable domain (remainder filled in from reference TRBV30 and TRBJ1-6): SQTIHQWPATLVQPVGSPLSLECTVEGTSNPNLYWYRQAAGRGLQLLFYSVGIGQISSEVPQNLSASRPQDRQFILSSKKLLLSDSGFYLCAWRHGGGDSPLHFGNGTRLTVT.

In nucleotides, the CDR3 is TGTGCCAGCAGCTTTTCTGAGACGGTGCAGTATTTT. Encoded protein: CASSFSETVQYF. The chain combines TRBV5-5 with TRBJ2-3, with unresolved D. The ends were cut back, 2 bases at V and 11 bases at J, with 12 bases in the middle. In germline, CDR1 is SGHKS, CDR2 YYEKEE (reference sequence). This CDR3 is built from 12 residues. The complete variable domain, with remaining parts taken from reference TRBV5-5 and TRBJ2-3, reads DAGVTQSPTHLIKTRGQQVTLRCSPISGHKSVSWYQQVLGQGPQFIFQYYEKEERGRGNFPDRFSARQFPNYSSELNVNALLLGDSALYLCASSFSETVQYFGPGTRLTVL.

The chain combines TRBV12-1 with TRBJ2-1; TRBD1 was called by the table and not checked on the DNA. TRBV12-1 is an annotated pseudogene. The CDR3 totals 15 residues. The CDR3 coding sequence is TGTGCCAGCAGCTTTCAGGCAGCCAGGGTGGATGAGCAGTTCTTC. This gives the protein CASSFQAARVDEQFF.

The chain joins TRBV6-1 to TRBJ2-3, with TRBD2 identical over 11 bases. There are 15 residues in the CDR3. Trimming at V came to 1 base and at J to 3 bases, leaving 0 bases not matched to a gene. The germline V gene has CDR1 MNHNS and CDR2 SASEGT. The CDR3: CASSEGLAGTDTQYF. The CDR3 DNA is TGTGCCAGCAGTGAAGGACTAGCGGGGACAGATACGCAGTATTTT.

V gene TRBV9 combines with J gene TRBJ2-7; the D gene is possibly TRBD2 (5 bases). Germline V CDR1 and CDR2: SGDLS, YYNGEE. Trimming removed 4 bases at V and 6 bases at J, with 8 bases between. CDR3 length equals 11 residues. Here the CDR3 DNA reads TGTGCCAGCAGCCCCGGGATCGAGCAGTACTTC. As protein: CASSPGIEQYF.

This chain's CDR3 is CASSLVPSSGGTDTQYF. CDR3 coding DNA: TGCGCCAGCAGCTTGGTCCCTTCTAGCGGAGGCACAGATACGCAGTATTTT. The V and J genes are TRBV5-1 and TRBJ2-3; TRBD2 matches at 7 bases. The junction had 8 bases not matched to a gene; V was cut back by 0 bases and J by 1 base. The CDR3 is 17 amino acids. Looked up from germline, CDR1 is SGHRS and CDR2 is YFSETQ. Filled out from reference TRBV5-1 and TRBJ2-3, the complete variable domain reads KAGVTQTPRYLIKTRGQQVTLSCSPISGHRSVSWYQQTPGQGLQFLFEYFSETQRNKGNFPGRFSGRQFSNSRSEMNVSTLELGDSALYLCASSLVPSSGGTDTQYFGPGTRLTVL.

This sequence joins TRBV5-1 and TRBJ1-1; D remains unclear. Germline loops: CDR1 SGHRS, CDR2 YFSETQ. V lost 2 bases, J lost 4 bases, and 9 bases lay in between. CDR3 length: 13 residues. CDR3 protein: CASSLGLITEAFF. As DNA, the CDR3 is TGCGCCAGCAGCTTAGGCTTAATCACTGAAGCTTTCTTT.

The chain uses TRBV10-1 and TRBJ2-3, with 8 bases matching TRBD1. CDR1 and CDR2 from the germline V gene are WNHNN and SYGVQD (reference sequence). With 4 bases clipped from V and 0 bases from J, the junction kept 3 bases outside the gene matches. This CDR3 spans 15 amino acids. In DNA form, the CDR3 reads TGCGCCAGCAGTGGATGGACAGGGAGCACAGATACGCAGTATTTT. Translation: CASSGWTGSTDTQYF.

The CDR3 DNA follows: TGTGCCAGCAGCGCCAGGACAGGGGGCTGGTACGAGCAGTACTTC. Translation gives CASSARTGGWYEQYF. This sequence joins TRBV9 and TRBJ2-7, with 11 bases matching TRBD1. From germline, CDR1 is SGDLS and CDR2 YYNGEE. This CDR3 has 15 residues. Trimming removed 3 bases from V and 4 bases from J; junction bases left unmatched: 6.

This clone was seen only a few times. The CDR3 region has the DNA TGTGCCAGCAGTGAATATTTTGGCTCCTACGAGCAGTACTTC. As protein: CASSEYFGSYEQYF. The chain carries TRBV25-1 and TRBJ2-7; D remains ambiguous. V was cut by 0 bases and J by 0 bases, with 6 bases left in between. The CDR3 has 14 residues. Germline V gene data show CDR1 as MGHDK and CDR2 as SYGVNS.

The chain combines TRBV5-1 with TRBJ1-2; 7 bases line up with TRBD1. The germline CDR1 and CDR2 sequences are SGHRS and YFSETQ. The junction had 5 bases not matched to a gene; V was cut back by 4 bases and J by 5 bases. CDR3 length: 13 amino acids. Written as DNA, the CDR3 is TGCGCCAGCAGCCCTGACAGGGTTTATGGCTACACCTTC. It translates to CASSPDRVYGYTF.